The present entry profiles one T cell receptor (beta chain) with its context. The antigen is undetermined. This CDR3 contains 15 residues. Per the germline V gene, CDR1 is SGHVS and CDR2 is FQNEAQ. The data are from a study of CXCR3-negative and CXCR3-positive naive CD8 T cells. General study results and limits: Naive cells that were CXCR3-positive had more hydrophobic TRB CDR3s (compared with CXCR3-negative naive cells).

All TRB cDNA libraries came from 5' RACE performed with UMI labels. TCRdb processed the 5' RACE reads again and assigns one entry to each CDR3 protein, with no DNA. This table lists around 60,000 distinct CDR3 sequences. The chain carries TRBV7-8 and TRBJ2-7; TCRdb lists TRBD1, though no DNA is available to test this call. Sequencing input: naive CXCR3+ CD8+ T cells from blood. Subset described: CD45RO-CCR7+CD27+CD95- naive CD8+ T cells expressing CXCR3 (TNR3+). The sequence came from a human donor in good health. Some clones in this sample may be carry-over from other donors' samples. This CDR3 is CASSLLGGGSSEQYF.